The entry below describes one T cell receptor beta chain. Antigen: not known. The table came from immunoSEQ multiplex PCR; TCRdb's copy has only in-frame clones and leaves some out. The sample yields around 2.5 million clones, under 95% seen once. This entry comes from a study of shared clonotypes between healthy human individuals. About the research overall: For every donor, three CD4 naive, three CD4 memory, two CD8 naive and one CD8 memory plates were used. Overall study findings and caveats: A generally larger estimated richness was seen in naive subsets than in memory subsets. A handful of donors held about 4.5% of naive CD4 clonotypes in common.

The CDR3 runs to 14 residues. In germline, CDR1 is SGHTS, CDR2 YDEGEE. Trimming took off 3 bases at V and 8 bases at J, with 17 bases between the two ends. The V call is TRBV5-8, the J call TRBJ1-2; D unresolved. Sequencing used naive CD4+ T cells from PBMCs. Sample subset: CD45RA+ positively selected. The TCR sequence derives from a man aged 18 to 29 in good health. Some clones in this sample may be carry-over from other donors' samples. The DNA of the CDR3 is TGTGCCAGCAGCTCCGACATACAATCTAACGGCTACACCTTC. It yields the protein CASSSDIQSNGYTF.